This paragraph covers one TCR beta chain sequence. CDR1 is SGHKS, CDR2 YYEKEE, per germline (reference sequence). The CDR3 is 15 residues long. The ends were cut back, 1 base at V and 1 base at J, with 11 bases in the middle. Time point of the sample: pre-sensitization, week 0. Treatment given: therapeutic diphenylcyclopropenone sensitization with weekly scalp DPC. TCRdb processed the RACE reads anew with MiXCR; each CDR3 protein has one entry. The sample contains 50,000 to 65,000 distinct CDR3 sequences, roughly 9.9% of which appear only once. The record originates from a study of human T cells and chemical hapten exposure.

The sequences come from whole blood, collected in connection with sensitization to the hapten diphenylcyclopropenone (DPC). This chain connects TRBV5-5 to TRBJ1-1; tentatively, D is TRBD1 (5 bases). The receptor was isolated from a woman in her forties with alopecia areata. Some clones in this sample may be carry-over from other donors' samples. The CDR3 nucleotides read TGTGCCAGCAGCTTGTGGGGGGAAGCGAACACTGAAGCTTTCTTT. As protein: CASSLWGEANTEAFF.